This TCR beta chain is from a study of blood T cells in healthy people across ages. The CDR3 extends over 15 amino acids. V dropped 5 bases and J dropped 7 bases, with 18 bases sitting between them. Germline V lookup: CDR1 SNHLY, CDR2 FYNNEI. A J-beta primer mix and a sample-barcoded 5' primer were used in a second PCR of roughly 7 to 12 cycles. With 12 random nucleotides, a template-switch adaptor tagged each individual cDNA molecule. TCRdb used MiXCR to reprocess the 5' RACE reads, holding one entry per CDR3 protein. The table records some 1,800,000 distinct CDR3 sequences, around 40% of them present only once. With respect to this clonotype: The target antigen is unknown.

Study-wide findings and caveats: Versus aged donors, long-lived donors had higher diversity and more naive CD4+ cells. Per million T cells, the diversity of TCR beta decreased roughly linearly as age advanced.

The chain links TRBV2 to TRBJ1-5, with TRBD1 as a possible D gene (6 bases). Sequencing used blood. The origin of this receptor is a human donor in good health. CDR3 protein: CASSQTGQGKQPQHF. Here the CDR3 DNA reads TGTGCCAGCAGTCAAACAGGGCAGGGTAAGCAGCCCCAGCATTTT.